These 27 T cell receptor beta chains share one sample of origin, sequenced in a study of a mutant IDH1 vaccine in newly diagnosed glioma. Time point noted: week 35, safety follow-up. In every dose of vaccine, 300 ug of mutant IDH1 20-mer peptide was given alongside topical imiquimod. These receptors' targets are unknown. Clones were read by immunoSEQ multiplex PCR, and TCRdb kept only the in-frame ones, dropping some. The table lists tens of thousands of clones, around 80% of them singletons. This specimen consisted of PBMCs, obtained from a glioma patient whose treatment included an IDH1 peptide vaccine. The receptors shown here come from a man younger than 40 with glioma.

This clone has a handful of counts. The chain carries TRBV14 and TRBJ1-4; D not resolved. CDR3 length equals 13 residues. With 4 bases removed from V and 9 bases from J, the gap between germline ends came to 12 bases. Per the germline V gene, CDR1 is SGHDN and CDR2 is FVKESK. In DNA, the CDR3 is TGTGCCAGCAGCCCCCTTACAGAGAAAAAACTGTTTTTT. It encodes CASSPLTEKKLFF. The variable domain in full, with the rest retrieved from reference TRBV14 and TRBJ1-4, is EAGVTQFPSHSVIEKGQTVTLRCDPISGHDNLYWYRRVMGKEIKFLLHFVKESKQDESGMPNNRFLAERTGGTYSTLKVQPAELEDSGVYFCASSPLTEKKLFFGSGTQLSVL.

The chain uses TRBV10-2 and TRBJ2-7; D possibly uses TRBD1 or TRBD2 (5 bases each). The V end was cut by 1 base, the J end by 5 bases, with 18 bases between. The V gene's germline CDR1 is WSHSY and CDR2 SAAADI. This CDR3 has 16 residues. CDR3 in DNA: TGCGCCAGCAGTGAGTTAACGGGACGGCCGTCAAACGAGCAGTACTTC. Encoded protein: CASSELTGRPSNEQYF.

This chain connects TRBV7-8 to TRBJ1-1; the match to TRBD1 covers 8 bases. The trim removed 5 bases at V and 5 bases at J, leaving 7 bases unmatched. The CDR3 has 14 residues. Germline loops: CDR1 SGHVS, CDR2 FQNEAQ. CDR3 protein: CASSPPRDRTEAFF. CDR3 DNA sequence: TGTGCCAGCAGCCCGCCAAGGGACAGGACTGAAGCTTTCTTT.

This chain links TRBV27 with TRBJ1-1; D call uncertain. There are 16 residues in the CDR3. V was pared by 6 bases and J by 3 bases, with 20 bases between. Germline CDR1 is MNHEY and CDR2 is SMNVEV (reference sequence). The CDR3: CASSPFWNGLDTEAFF. The CDR3 nucleotides are TGTGCCAGCAGCCCTTTTTGGAACGGACTGGACACTGAAGCTTTCTTT.

The genes are TRBV14 and TRBJ2-1; 7 bases fit TRBD2. This CDR3 contains 13 residues. CDR1 and CDR2 (germline): SGHDN, FVKESK. V dropped 4 bases and J dropped 8; count of bases not matched to a gene: 5. CDR3 protein: CASSRQRGHEQFF. CDR3 coding DNA: TGTGCCAGCAGCCGGCAGCGGGGCCATGAGCAGTTCTTC.

This CDR3 reads CASSLGFGTGRGYTF. CDR3 bases: TGTGCCAGCAGCTTAGGATTCGGGACAGGGCGTGGCTACACCTTC. The chain employs TRBV7-8 and TRBJ1-2; 9 positions match TRBD1. The CDR3 sequence is 15 residues long. CDR1 is SGHVS, CDR2 FQNEAQ, per germline. Trimming took 1 base from V and 7 from J; bases not matched to a gene: 7. The whole variable domain, remainder taken from reference TRBV7-8 and TRBJ1-2, is GAGVSQSPRYKVAKRGQDVALRCDPISGHVSLFWYQQALGQGPEFLTYFQNEAQLDKSGLPSDRFFAERPEGSVSTLKIQRTQQEDSAVYLCASSLGFGTGRGYTFGSGTRLTVV.

The chain employs TRBV7-9 and TRBJ2-7; D gene ambiguous. This CDR3 is built from 13 residues. Trimming removed 5 bases at V and 7 bases at J, with 15 bases between. Germline V gene data show CDR1 as SEHNR and CDR2 as FQNEAQ (reference sequence). This CDR3 is CASSPNQLQEQYF. The CDR3 nucleotides are TGTGCCAGCAGCCCGAACCAGCTGCAGGAGCAGTACTTC. Full variable domain (missing parts from reference TRBV7-9 and TRBJ2-7): DTGVSQNPRHKITKRGQNVTFRCDPISEHNRLYWYRQTLGQGPEFLTYFQNEAQLEKSRLLSDRFSAERPKGSFSTLEIQRTEQGDSAMYLCASSPNQLQEQYFGPGTRLTVT.

This chain uses TRBV11-2 with TRBJ2-1, with 11 bases aligning to TRBD2. The germline V gene has CDR1 SGHAT and CDR2 FQNNGV. Unmatched junction bases numbered 13, after V lost 6 bases and J lost 0 bases. The CDR3 length is 19 residues. The CDR3 DNA reads as TGTGCCAGCAGATTGGGGGGACTAGCGGTTTTAGGCTCCTACAATGAGCAGTTCTTC. Protein: CASRLGGLAVLGSYNEQFF.

The chain joins TRBV6-5 to TRBJ1-2, with a weak D call TRBD1 (6 bases). V was trimmed by 4 bases and J by 8 bases, leaving 14 bases between them. The germline V gene encodes CDR1 MNHEY and CDR2 SVGAGI. The CDR3 spans 13 residues. In DNA form, the CDR3 reads TGTGCCAGCAGTTCTATACAGGGTAGGGGCTACACCTTC. This codes for CASSSIQGRGYTF.

The chain carries TRBV5-4 and TRBJ1-2; a possible D gene is TRBD1 (5 bases). The CDR3 runs to 13 residues. Germline CDR1 and CDR2: SGHNT and YYREEE (reference sequence). With 3 bases removed from V and 7 bases from J, the gap between germline ends came to 13 bases. CDR3: CASSYRGAGGYTF. In DNA form, the CDR3 reads TGTGCCAGCAGCTATAGGGGAGCCGGTGGCTACACCTTC.

This clone was detected once. The V and J genes are TRBV15 and TRBJ2-5, with TRBD1 identical over 7 bases. The CDR3 is 15 amino acids. Germline CDR1 reads LNHNV; CDR2 reads YYDKDF (reference sequence). J was trimmed by 4 bases and V by 0 bases; bases with no gene match: 5. CDR3: CATSRDQGGGETQYF. CDR3 DNA sequence: TGTGCCACCAGCAGAGATCAAGGGGGCGGAGAGACCCAGTACTTC.

The rearrangement uses TRBV19 and TRBJ1-6; no clear D. Germline values: CDR1 LNHDA, CDR2 SQIVND (reference sequence). CDR3 length: 13 residues. Trimming pared 7 bases from V and 0 bases from J, leaving 4 bases between. The CDR3 sequence is CASTTSYNSPLHF. Here the CDR3 DNA reads TGTGCCAGTACAACCTCCTATAATTCACCCCTCCACTTT.

J is TRBJ2-5 and V is TRBV10-3; D is unclear. CDR3 length: 16 amino acids. Trimming shortened V by 0 bases and J by 5 bases, and 16 bases separated the two germline ends. The germline V gene encodes CDR1 ENHRY and CDR2 SYGVKD. CDR3 DNA sequence: TGTGCCATCAGTGAGTCTGCAACGGCGATCTTGGAGACCCAGTACTTC. Encoded protein: CAISESATAILETQYF.

The J gene is TRBJ2-2, the V gene TRBV12-5, with D possibly being TRBD2 (6 bases). The germline CDR1 and CDR2 sequences are LGHNT and FRNRAP. The ends were cut back, 3 bases at V and 3 bases at J, with 8 bases in the middle. This CDR3 has 14 residues. The CDR3 DNA is TGTGCTAGTGGTTTTAGCGGAGACACCGGGGAGCTGTTTTTT. The encoded protein is CASGFSGDTGELFF.

The chain combines TRBV5-1 with TRBJ1-4; 9 positions match TRBD1. Germline V gives CDR1 SGHRS, CDR2 YFSETQ. CDR3 length: 15 amino acids. J lost 8 bases, V lost 4 bases, and 9 bases had no gene match. CDR3 nucleotide sequence: TGCGCCAGCAGCATAGGGACAGGGACCCAAGAAAAACTGTTTTTT. Amino acids: CASSIGTGTQEKLFF.

The CDR3 DNA sequence: TGTGCCAGCAGCTTGGGATCGACTAATGAAAAACTGTTTTTT. It encodes CASSLGSTNEKLFF. V is TRBV5-5 and J is TRBJ1-4; D is unresolved. Germline CDR1 is SGHKS and CDR2 is YYEKEE (reference sequence). The CDR3 loop spans 14 amino acids. V lost 0 bases, J lost 2 bases, and 5 bases lay in between.

The genes are TRBV19 and TRBJ2-1; possible D gene TRBD1, 6 bases. CDR3 length equals 15 residues. In germline, CDR1 is LNHDA, CDR2 SQIVND (reference sequence). Trimming took off 1 base at V and 4 bases at J, with 11 bases between the two ends. The CDR3 reads CASSIGQAPYNEQFF. CDR3 nucleotides: TGTGCCAGTAGTATAGGACAGGCCCCATACAATGAGCAGTTCTTC.

V is TRBV27 and J is TRBJ1-4; D not certain. This CDR3 region has 16 residues. The V end lost 5 bases, the J end lost 3 bases, and 16 bases lay between the germline ends. CDR1 and CDR2 (germline): MNHEY, SMNVEV (reference sequence). This CDR3 is CASSHGTPGANEKLFF. Here the CDR3 DNA reads TGTGCCAGCAGTCATGGAACCCCTGGGGCTAATGAAAAACTGTTTTTT.

The V and J genes are TRBV12-5 and TRBJ1-2, with 9 bases identical to TRBD1. The V gene end was trimmed by 6 bases and the J gene end by 0 bases; junction bases not matched to a gene: 8. There are 16 residues in the CDR3. Germline loops: CDR1 LGHNT, CDR2 FRNRAP. CDR3 amino acids: CASGRDREFTNYGYTF. The CDR3 region has the DNA TGTGCTAGTGGGAGGGACAGGGAATTTACTAACTATGGCTACACCTTC.

V gene TRBV4-1 combines with J gene TRBJ1-2, with 9 nucleotides matching TRBD1. Looked up from germline, CDR1 is MGHRA and CDR2 is YSYEKL. Trimming took 2 bases from V and 8 from J; bases not matched to a gene: 9. The length of the CDR3 is 15 residues. The CDR3 DNA reads TGCGCCAGCAGCCAACCCCGGGACAGGGTAGAAGGCTACACCTTC. It specifies CASSQPRDRVEGYTF.

This chain connects TRBV10-3 to TRBJ1-5; D might be TRBD1 (6 bases). There are 15 residues in the CDR3. Trimming removed 3 bases at V and 7 bases at J, with 16 bases between. The germline V gene has CDR1 ENHRY and CDR2 SYGVKD. CDR3 DNA: TGTGCCATCAGTGATCCAACCAGGGGAGGCCAGCCCCAGCATTTT. Its protein is CAISDPTRGGQPQHF.

The rearrangement uses TRBV2 and TRBJ1-4; no reliable D call. Trimming pared 6 bases from V and 5 bases from J, leaving 13 bases between. The CDR3 has 14 residues. The germline V gene has CDR1 SNHLY and CDR2 FYNNEI. CDR3 protein: CASRAGMRNEKLFF. In DNA form, the CDR3 reads TGTGCCAGCAGGGCGGGCATGCGAAATGAAAAACTGTTTTTT.

The chain has TRBV7-7 and TRBJ2-1, with TRBD1 identical over 10 bases. V was pared by 4 bases and J by 4 bases, with 4 bases of the junction left unmatched. Germline assignment: CDR1 SSHAT and CDR2 FNYEAQ (reference sequence). The length of the CDR3 is 15 residues. Here the CDR3 reads CASSSGQGRYNEQFF. The CDR3 DNA sequence: TGTGCCAGCAGCTCGGGACAGGGGAGATACAATGAGCAGTTCTTC.

The chain has TRBV7-9 and TRBJ2-7; D is uncertain. The CDR3 is made up of 14 amino acids. Germline CDR1 reads SEHNR; CDR2 reads FQNEAQ (reference sequence). V was shortened by 3 bases and J by 1 base, with 10 bases between the two germline ends. The CDR3 sequence is CASSFYQKSYEQYF. The CDR3 nucleotides are TGTGCCAGCAGCTTTTACCAGAAGTCCTACGAGCAGTACTTC. The whole variable domain, remainder taken from reference TRBV7-9 and TRBJ2-7, is DTGVSQNPRHKITKRGQNVTFRCDPISEHNRLYWYRQTLGQGPEFLTYFQNEAQLEKSRLLSDRFSAERPKGSFSTLEIQRTEQGDSAMYLCASSFYQKSYEQYFGPGTRLTVT.

The chain couples TRBV18 to TRBJ2-5; weak D call: TRBD1 (6 bases). Germline CDR1 reads KGHSH; CDR2 reads LQKENI. Trimming pared 6 bases from V and 3 bases from J, leaving 14 bases between. The CDR3 is 14 residues long. The CDR3 here is CASSRDNQEETQYF. CDR3 coding DNA: TGTGCCAGCTCGAGGGACAACCAAGAAGAGACCCAGTACTTC.

V gene TRBV2 combines with J gene TRBJ1-6, with TRBD1 identical over 12 bases. CDR1 SNHLY and CDR2 FYNNEI come from the germline V gene. The J segment lost 10 bases and the V segment lost 7 bases, leaving 5 bases of the junction unmatched. The CDR3 is 14 amino acids. The CDR3 region has the DNA TGTGCCAGCACCAGGGACAGGGGGCGATCACCCCTCCACTTT. Translated, it gives CASTRDRGRSPLHF. Full variable domain (missing parts from reference TRBV2 and TRBJ1-6): EPEVTQTPSHQVTQMGQEVILRCVPISNHLYFYWYRQILGQKVEFLVSFYNNEISEKSEIFDDQFSVERPDGSNFTLKIRSTKLEDSAMYFCASTRDRGRSPLHFGNGTRLTVT.

The V and J genes are TRBV7-2 and TRBJ1-5; unclear D gene. The length of the CDR3 is 16 residues. V lost 1 base, J lost 0 bases, and 10 bases lay in between. The germline V gene has CDR1 SGHTA and CDR2 FQGNSA. The CDR3 region is CASSLVGRYSNQPQHF. The CDR3 region has the DNA TGTGCCAGCAGCTTAGTCGGCAGGTATAGCAATCAGCCCCAGCATTTT.